Below, one T cell receptor beta chain is given with its context. Its specificity is not known. The PCR contained 60 Vbeta and 13 Jbeta primers. Sequencing used immunoSEQ multiplex PCR; TCRdb keeps in-frame clones, though not all of them. The repertoire includes about 160,000 clones, about 72% of them detected once, and 3.5% to 4.5% sits in the top ten. This sample is drawn from a study of cytomegalovirus exposure and HLA in healthy donors. Overall study results and limits: Exclusion applied to some V segments, including TRBV6-2 and TRBV6-3, as they were indistinguishable.

After removal of 2 bases from V and 4 bases from J, the junction contained 7 bases not matched to a gene. Germline-derived CDR1 and CDR2 are SGHRS and YFSETQ. This CDR3 has 15 residues. The sample comprised PBMCs. This clonotype was sampled from a man aged 25-45 years in good health and CMV-seropositive. The chain is built from TRBV5-1 and TRBJ2-3; 7 nucleotides align to TRBD1. CDR3 sequence: CASSLQGRGSDTQYF. DNA for the CDR3: TGCGCCAGCAGCTTACAGGGGCGAGGTTCAGATACGCAGTATTTT. Drawing the rest from reference TRBV5-1 and TRBJ2-3, the complete variable domain is KAGVTQTPRYLIKTRGQQVTLSCSPISGHRSVSWYQQTPGQGLQFLFEYFSETQRNKGNFPGRFSGRQFSNSRSEMNVSTLELGDSALYLCASSLQGRGSDTQYFGPGTRLTVL.